This TCR beta chain is from a study of a mutant IDH1 vaccine in newly diagnosed glioma. Study in general: With temozolomide cycles, or 4-6 weeks after radiotherapy alone, vaccination was started. Standard pretreatment was either radiotherapy, temozolomide, or, for most, radiochemotherapy with temozolomide. At week 35 came visit V12, and visit V13 followed at week 47.

This CDR3 spans 14 amino acids. CDR1 and CDR2 (germline): MNHEY, SMNVEV (reference sequence). Trimming shortened V by 6 bases and J by 9 bases, and 18 bases separated the two germline ends. Points from the study as a whole: Pseudoprogression appears to have had no connection to changes in top peripheral T cell clonotypes.

Time point indicated: week 35, safety follow-up. Doses comprised 300 ug of mutant IDH1 20-mer peptide each, plus topical imiquimod. Using immunoSEQ multiplex PCR, the repertoire was profiled, and TCRdb retains in-frame clones only, with some absent. The sample yields approximately 50,000 clones, approximately 90% seen once. As regards this clone: Its antigen is not identified.

Sequences were derived from PBMCs, sampled from a glioma patient whose treatment included an IDH1 peptide vaccine. This chain links TRBV27 with TRBJ1-5; perhaps TRBD1 as D (5 bases). This receptor was identified in a woman aged 40 to 55 with glioma. Written as DNA, the CDR3 is TGTGCCAGCAGCCGGGGCAGGCCTCCCTGGCCCCAGCATTTT. Encoded protein: CASSRGRPPWPQHF.